Listed below are T cell receptor beta chains from one sample, sequenced in a study of cytomegalovirus exposure and HLA in healthy donors. Sequencing used immunoSEQ multiplex PCR; TCRdb keeps in-frame clones, though not all of them. The sample has about 150,000 clones; 75% to 90% are singletons. Sequences were obtained from PBMCs. These receptors came from a woman aged 25 to 39 in good health and CMV-seronegative. The CDR3 runs from the conserved cysteine through the conserved F or W. The D gene is left open where the match is weak. Clone size is not always given. Where it is, it says once, few, many or a class for expanded clones.

CDR3aa: CASSPYGTGVDQPQHF
CDR3nt: TGTGCCAGCTCACCCTACGGGACAGGGGTTGATCAGCCCCAGCATTTT
d_gene: TRBD1
j_gene: TRBJ1-5
v_gene: TRBV18
abundance: .

CDR3aa: CASSSQGHSGEKLFF
CDR3nt: TGTGCCAGTAGTAGTCAGGGGCACTCTGGAGAAAAACTGTTTTTT
d_gene: .
j_gene: TRBJ1-4
v_gene: TRBV19
abundance: once

CDR3aa: CASSSTGLDTQYF
CDR3nt: TGTGCCAGCAGCTCGACAGGGCTCGATACGCAGTATTTT
d_gene: TRBD1
j_gene: TRBJ2-3
v_gene: TRBV27
abundance: few

CDR3aa: CASSLQGSGNTIYF
CDR3nt: TGTGCCAGCAGCTTACAGGGTTCTGGAAACACCATATATTTT
d_gene: .
j_gene: TRBJ1-3
v_gene: TRBV6-5
abundance: .

CDR3aa: CASSPSLADSTDTQYF
CDR3nt: TGTGCCAGCAGCCCCTCACTAGCGGACTCCACAGATACGCAGTATTTT
d_gene: TRBD2
j_gene: TRBJ2-3
v_gene: TRBV7-9
abundance: .

CDR3aa: CASSYRAGGLYEQYF
CDR3nt: TGTGCCAGCAGCTACCGAGCGGGGGGGCTTTACGAGCAGTACTTC
d_gene: TRBD2
j_gene: TRBJ2-7
v_gene: TRBV7-2
abundance: .

CDR3aa: CASSELPGGRGANVLTF
CDR3nt: TGCGCCAGCAGTGAGTTACCCGGGGGTCGTGGGGCCAACGTCCTGACTTTC
d_gene: .
j_gene: TRBJ2-6
v_gene: TRBV10-2
abundance: .

CDR3aa: CSVELGVGGGGYTF
CDR3nt: TGCAGCGTTGAATTGGGGGTGGGGGGGGGTGGCTACACCTTC
d_gene: .
j_gene: TRBJ1-2
v_gene: TRBV29-1
abundance: .

CDR3aa: CASSRGQGKNEQYF
CDR3nt: TGTGCCAGCAGCCGGGGACAGGGGAAAAACGAGCAGTACTTC
d_gene: TRBD1
j_gene: TRBJ2-7
v_gene: TRBV7-2
abundance: .

CDR3aa: CASSEAGRSYEQYF
CDR3nt: TGTGCCAGCAGCGAAGCGGGACGGTCCTACGAGCAGTACTTC
d_gene: TRBD2
j_gene: TRBJ2-7
v_gene: TRBV6-5
abundance: once

CDR3aa: CASSGAARGQVAKYGYTF
CDR3nt: TGTGCCAGCAGCGGCGCCGCCAGGGGACAGGTGGCTAAGTATGGCTACACCTTC
d_gene: .
j_gene: TRBJ1-2
v_gene: TRBV21-1
abundance: once

CDR3aa: CASSLTGTATGELFF
CDR3nt: TGTGCCAGCAGTTTAACCGGGACAGCGACCGGGGAGCTGTTTTTT
d_gene: TRBD1
j_gene: TRBJ2-2
v_gene: TRBV27
abundance: .

CDR3aa: CASSLGQNAAYEQYF
CDR3nt: TGCGCCAGCAGCCTGGGACAAAACGCGGCCTACGAGCAGTACTTC
d_gene: .
j_gene: TRBJ2-7
v_gene: TRBV4-1
abundance: .

CDR3aa: CASSLVTRQETQYF
CDR3nt: TGTGCCAGCAGCTTGGTGACTAGGCAAGAGACCCAGTACTTC
d_gene: .
j_gene: TRBJ2-5
v_gene: TRBV5-4
abundance: few

CDR3aa: CASSVTSGQEYEQYF
CDR3nt: TGTGCCAGCAGCGTAACTAGCGGACAGGAATACGAGCAGTACTTC
d_gene: .
j_gene: TRBJ2-7
v_gene: TRBV7-2
abundance: .

CDR3aa: CASSTILDGEVGAFF
CDR3nt: TGTGCCAGCAGCACGATACTGGACGGGGAAGTCGGAGCTTTCTTT
d_gene: .
j_gene: TRBJ1-1
v_gene: TRBV7-9
abundance: few

CDR3aa: CASSEALDSPLHF
CDR3nt: TGTGCCAGCTCAGAAGCACTAGATTCACCCCTCCACTTT
d_gene: .
j_gene: TRBJ1-6
v_gene: TRBV18
abundance: .

CDR3aa: CANTGKGATEAFF
CDR3nt: TGTGCCAACACCGGGAAGGGGGCCACTGAAGCTTTCTTT
d_gene: TRBD1
j_gene: TRBJ1-1
v_gene: TRBV2
abundance: .

CDR3aa: CASSLGKQGFYNEQFF
CDR3nt: TGTGCCAGCAGCTTGGGTAAACAGGGGTTCTACAATGAGCAGTTCTTC
d_gene: TRBD1
j_gene: TRBJ2-1
v_gene: TRBV5-4
abundance: .

CDR3aa: CASSLAEAGQTFF
CDR3nt: TGTGCCAGCAGCTTGGCCGAGGCAGGGCAGACTTTCTTT
d_gene: .
j_gene: TRBJ1-1
v_gene: TRBV5-5
abundance: .

CDR3aa: CASRGTVQNTEAFF
CDR3nt: TGCGCCAGCAGGGGGACAGTTCAGAACACTGAAGCTTTCTTT
d_gene: TRBD1
j_gene: TRBJ1-1
v_gene: TRBV4-3
abundance: .

CDR3aa: CASSPGTGPGEQYF
CDR3nt: TGTGCCAGCTCACCCGGGACTGGGCCGGGCGAGCAGTACTTC
d_gene: .
j_gene: TRBJ2-7
v_gene: TRBV18
abundance: once

CDR3aa: CASSPGQGSQYF
CDR3nt: TGTGCCAGCAGCCCCGGACAGGGAAGTCAGTACTTC
d_gene: TRBD1
j_gene: TRBJ2-4
v_gene: TRBV11-2
abundance: .

CDR3aa: CASSWGQGVDEQYF
CDR3nt: TGTGCCAGCAGTTGGGGACAGGGGGTCGACGAGCAGTACTTC
d_gene: TRBD1
j_gene: TRBJ2-7
v_gene: TRBV28
abundance: .

CDR3aa: CASSLMQRRSLAEAFF
CDR3nt: TGTGCCAGCAGCTTAATGCAGCGCCGAAGTCTGGCTGAAGCTTTCTTT
d_gene: .
j_gene: TRBJ1-1
v_gene: TRBV11-2
abundance: .